This paragraph covers one T cell receptor beta chain sequence. Per the germline V gene, CDR1 is SEHNR and CDR2 is FQNEAQ (reference sequence). The V end was cut by 5 bases, the J end by 6 bases, with 14 bases between. The CDR3 extends over 14 amino acids. The data belong to a study of blood T cell repertoires in COVID-19. Looking at the study overall: There were acute and convalescent COVID-19 samples, and they came from the United States, Italy and Spain.

Source study methods: Reference gene primer amplification gave nucleated cell count estimates. The table came from immunoSEQ multiplex PCR; TCRdb's copy has only in-frame clones and leaves some out. That table is the source of V, J and clone size, and D and trimming were worked out from the DNA. The table has tens of thousands of clones, over 75% seen once; the top ten hold about 11%. This chain joins TRBV7-9 and TRBJ2-1, with a tentative D call TRBD1 (6 bases). This clonotype was obtained from a man between 65 and 85 years old with active or convalescent COVID-19. Sequenced sample: peripheral blood. As DNA, the CDR3 is TGTGCCAGCAGCCGCGACAGGACTCTCAATGAGCAGTTCTTC. This encodes CASSRDRTLNEQFF.